This T cell receptor beta chain was identified in a study of T cells in Graves' hyperthyroidism and ophthalmopathy. Overall study context: Peripheral blood specimens were obtained at initial diagnosis, prior to any treatment.

The CDR3 covers 15 residues. V shed 1 base and J shed 0 bases, with 9 bases lying between them. This clonotype was seen at least ten times. Regions amplified from RNA transcripts were the TCR beta CDR3 regions. First-round RT-PCR with HTBI primers amplified the TCR CDR3 region. TCRdb independently ran MiXCR on the multiplex PCR reads; one entry per CDR3 protein. The sample lists about 840,000 distinct CDR3 sequences, over 35% occurring once. This receptor was taken from a man aged 18 to 29 with Graves' hyperthyroidism. The V call is TRBV12-3 or TRBV12-4, the J call TRBJ2-5; D assignment may be TRBD1 or TRBD2 (5 bases each). Sample: blood. The CDR3, as DNA: TGTGCCAGCAGTTTAGGGGGACGACACCAAGAGACCCAGTACTTC. Its protein product is CASSLGGRHQETQYF.